The 24 T cell receptor beta chains below come from one sample, sequenced in a study of blood T cell repertoires in COVID-19. Measured with immunoSEQ multiplex PCR; TCRdb has only the in-frame clones, and not every one. The sample records fewer than 250,000 clones, roughly nine tenths being singletons. The sequenced material came from peripheral blood. These receptors all come from a man aged 25 to 40 with acute or convalescent COVID-19.

This clone was seen a single time. The chain couples TRBV10-1 to TRBJ1-1; D is possibly TRBD1 (6 bases). Germline CDR1 reads WNHNN; CDR2 reads SYGVQD (reference sequence). Trimming pared 0 bases from V and 6 bases from J, leaving 11 bases between. This CDR3 has 14 residues. The CDR3 sequence: CASSESTGVAEAFF. The CDR3 nucleotides read TGCGCCAGCAGTGAGTCGACAGGAGTTGCTGAAGCTTTCTTT.

The gene calls are TRBV19 and TRBJ1-1, with D perhaps TRBD1 (6 bases). Trimming took off 5 bases at V and 4 bases at J, with 14 bases between the two ends. The V gene's germline CDR1 is LNHDA and CDR2 SQIVND (reference sequence). The CDR3 is 14 amino acids. CDR3 region: CASSPSTGSTEAFF. The CDR3 DNA reads TGTGCCAGTAGTCCCTCAACAGGGTCCACTGAAGCTTTCTTT.

This chain uses TRBV19 with TRBJ2-7, with a tentative D call TRBD2 (5 bases). This CDR3 has 13 amino acids. In germline, CDR1 is LNHDA, CDR2 SQIVND (reference sequence). V lost 1 base and J lost 7, with 11 bases in between. The CDR3 coding sequence is TGTGCCAGTAGTATAGGGCCGGGGTTGGAGCAGTACTTC. Translated, it gives CASSIGPGLEQYF.

V gene TRBV29-1 combines with J gene TRBJ2-7; the D gene is possibly TRBD2 (6 bases). Trimming removed 2 bases from V and 9 bases from J, with 20 bases in between. The germline CDR1 and CDR2 sequences are SQVTM and ANQGSEA. The CDR3 covers 14 residues. The CDR3 DNA follows: TGCAGCGTTGAAAGTGCGGGGTCCTACGAGACGCAGTACTTC. Translated: CSVESAGSYETQYF.

This chain connects TRBV13 to TRBJ1-1; 7 bases match TRBD1. The length of the CDR3 is 15 residues. With 1 base clipped from V and 3 bases from J, the junction kept 5 bases outside the gene matches. Germline CDR1 PRHDT, CDR2 FYEKMQ (reference sequence). The CDR3 loop reads CASSLVDREDTEAFF. The CDR3 nucleotides read TGTGCCAGCAGCTTAGTAGACAGGGAGGACACTGAAGCTTTCTTT.

DNA for the CDR3: TGTGCCAGCAGCCCCTCTAGGGGGCGGGATGAGCAGTTCTTC. This sequence encodes CASSPSRGRDEQFF. The chain joins TRBV7-3 to TRBJ2-1, with 7 bases fitting TRBD1. The junction had 9 bases not matched to a gene; V was cut back by 5 bases and J by 8 bases. Germline V gene sequence: CDR1 SGHTA, CDR2 FQGTGA. The CDR3 is 14 amino acids.

The chain joins TRBV18 to TRBJ1-6; 7 bases map to TRBD1. CDR1 and CDR2 (germline): KGHSH, LQKENI. V shed 3 bases and J 12 bases; nucleotides not matched to a gene: 11. The CDR3 is made up of 15 amino acids. The CDR3 coding sequence is TGTGCCAGCTCACCGGGACCGGGGGACAGAGAACCCCTCCACTTT. This translates into CASSPGPGDREPLHF. The complete variable domain, with remaining parts taken from reference TRBV18 and TRBJ1-6, reads NAGVMQNPRHLVRRRGQEARLRCSPMKGHSHVYWYRQLPEEGLKFMVYLQKENIIDESGMPKERFSAEFPKEGPSILRIQQVVRGDSAAYFCASSPGPGDREPLHFGNGTRLTVT.

This clone was picked up a small number of times. The chain employs TRBV6-1 and TRBJ2-7; 10 bases map to TRBD1. CDR1 MNHNS and CDR2 SASEGT come from the germline V gene. The CDR3 spans 15 residues. V shed 2 bases and J 2 bases; nucleotides not matched to a gene: 3. Here the CDR3 DNA reads TGTGCCAGCAGTGAACAGACAGGGGGCGCCTACGAGCAGTACTTC. Translated: CASSEQTGGAYEQYF.

This chain joins TRBV6-5 and TRBJ1-5; D is unclear. The CDR3 length is 13 residues. V gave up 2 bases and J gave up 7 bases, with 9 bases separating them. The germline CDR1 and CDR2 sequences are MNHEY and SVGAGI. The CDR3 DNA reads TGTGCCAGCAGTTACCGGGAGGAACAGCCCCAGCATTTT. This translates into CASSYREEQPQHF.

The chain links TRBV6-6 to TRBJ2-1, with a possible D match to TRBD2 (5 bases). This CDR3 comprises 16 residues. Germline lookup yields CDR1 MNHNY and CDR2 SVGAGI (reference sequence). The ends were cut back, 6 bases at V and 9 bases at J, with 24 bases in the middle. CDR3 amino acids: CASRLAAWGEWSEQFF. CDR3 bases: TGTGCCAGCAGACTTGCTGCATGGGGAGAATGGAGTGAGCAGTTCTTC.

The V call is TRBV18, the J call TRBJ2-5, with TRBD1 as a possible D gene (6 bases). V lost 5 bases, J lost 2 bases, and 18 bases lay in between. Germline V CDR1 and CDR2: KGHSH, LQKENI. The CDR3 consists of 16 residues. The CDR3: CASSGYGTILQETQYF. In DNA, the CDR3 is TGTGCCAGCTCAGGATACGGGACAATATTACAAGAGACCCAGTACTTC.

This chain connects TRBV12-3 or TRBV12-4 to TRBJ2-1; D ambiguous. Trimming took off 7 bases at V and 9 bases at J, with 10 bases between the two ends. This CDR3 is 11 amino acids long. CDR3 coding DNA: TGTGCCAGCATGGGCTTTGGTGAGCAGTTCTTC. Translation gives CASMGFGEQFF.

V gene TRBV6-1 combines with J gene TRBJ2-5; 13 nucleotides align to TRBD2. Germline CDR1 MNHNS, CDR2 SASEGT. The CDR3 has 17 amino acids. V lost 4 bases, J lost 2 bases, and 7 bases stayed unmatched. CDR3 residues: CASSGTSGGRGQETQYF. CDR3 in DNA: TGTGCCAGCAGTGGGACTAGCGGGGGCCGAGGGCAAGAGACCCAGTACTTC.

The chain links TRBV28 to TRBJ1-1; 7 bases are shared with TRBD1. CDR1 MDHEN and CDR2 SYDVKM come from the germline V gene. The junction had 10 bases not matched to a gene; V was cut back by 5 bases and J by 1 base. This CDR3 has 16 residues. CDR3: CASSPPRGIRNTEAFF. CDR3 coding DNA: TGTGCCAGCAGTCCACCCAGGGGGATTAGGAACACTGAAGCTTTCTTT. Variable domain in full (rest from reference TRBV28 and TRBJ1-1): DVKVTQSSRYLVKRTGEKVFLECVQDMDHENMFWYRQDPGLGLRLIYFSYDVKMKEKGDIPEGYSVSREKKERFSLILESASTNQTSMYLCASSPPRGIRNTEAFFGQGTRLTVV.

The chain joins TRBV4-1 to TRBJ1-6, with D possibly being TRBD1 (6 bases). The V gene's germline CDR1 is MGHRA and CDR2 YSYEKL. The germline V and J ends were trimmed by 2 bases and 10 bases, with 12 bases remaining between them. The CDR3 is 14 residues long. The CDR3 DNA reads TGCGCCAGCAGCCAAAAGCAGGGGTTGTCACCCCTCCACTTT. It is translated as CASSQKQGLSPLHF.

The chain uses TRBV7-2 and TRBJ1-5; a weak D match, TRBD1 (6 bases). The CDR3 is 16 amino acids. With 4 bases removed from V and 4 bases from J, the gap between germline ends came to 17 bases. The germline V gene has CDR1 SGHTA and CDR2 FQGNSA. CDR3 amino acids: CASSWRGGLGNQPQHF. The CDR3 DNA reads TGTGCCAGCAGCTGGAGGGGGGGGCTCGGGAATCAGCCCCAGCATTTT.

V is TRBV7-2 and J is TRBJ2-1; the match to TRBD1 covers 10 bases. The J segment lost 3 bases and the V segment lost 5 bases, leaving 4 bases of the junction unmatched. CDR1 is SGHTA and CDR2 is FQGNSA in the germline V gene. This CDR3 contains 15 residues. The CDR3 protein is CASSIGQGVYNEQFF. CDR3 DNA sequence: TGTGCCAGCAGCATTGGACAGGGGGTCTACAATGAGCAGTTCTTC.

This rearrangement joins TRBV28 to TRBJ1-3; possibly TRBD1 for D (5 bases). CDR3 length: 14 amino acids. Germline V gives CDR1 MDHEN, CDR2 SYDVKM. The V and J ends lost 3 bases and 4 bases respectively, with 10 bases between them. CDR3 nucleotide sequence: TGTGCCAGCAGTTTCGGGAGGGGAGGAAACACCATATATTTT. Translation gives CASSFGRGGNTIYF.

This chain uses TRBV6-1 with TRBJ1-5, with D unresolved. The CDR3 is 15 amino acids. Germline CDR1 is MNHNS and CDR2 is SASEGT. The germline V and J ends were trimmed by 1 base and 0 bases, with 7 bases remaining between them. The CDR3, as DNA: TGTGCCAGCAGTGAAGGGCCTTATAGCAATCAGCCCCAGCATTTT. Its protein is CASSEGPYSNQPQHF.

This clone was detected only once. This CDR3 is CSVSADRSEDQPQHF. The CDR3 nucleotides read TGCAGCGTTTCTGCGGACAGGAGCGAGGATCAGCCCCAGCATTTT. This sequence joins TRBV29-1 and TRBJ1-5; TRBD1 matches 7 bases. V lost 5 bases to trimming and J lost 5 bases; unmatched junction nucleotides: 12. The CDR3 sequence is 15 residues long. The germline gives CDR1 SQVTM, CDR2 ANQGSEA.

This clone was observed once. The chain combines TRBV3-1 (or the pseudogene TRBV3-2) with TRBJ2-2, with 8 nucleotides matching TRBD2. The germline V gene encodes CDR1 LGHDT and CDR2 YNNKEL (reference sequence). V lost 0 bases, J lost 6 bases, and 9 bases stayed unmatched. The CDR3 runs to 17 residues. Here the CDR3 DNA reads TGTGCCAGCAGCCAAGATAGGCTAGCGGGCTTCCCCGGGGAGCTGTTTTTT. As protein: CASSQDRLAGFPGELFF.

The rearrangement uses TRBV28 and TRBJ1-3, with unresolved D. The V and J ends lost 3 bases and 3 bases respectively, with 21 bases between them. Germline-derived CDR1 and CDR2 are MDHEN and SYDVKM. The CDR3 runs to 18 residues. The chain's CDR3 is CASSFASWRFGVGNTIYF. For the CDR3, the DNA is TGTGCCAGCAGTTTCGCATCGTGGAGGTTTGGAGTTGGAAACACCATATATTTT.

The V and J genes are TRBV3-1 (or the pseudogene TRBV3-2) and TRBJ1-1; 7 positions agree with TRBD1. J gave up 10 bases and V 4 bases, and 15 bases lay outside the gene matches. The CDR3 has 15 amino acids. Germline loops: CDR1 LGHDT, CDR2 YNNKEL (reference sequence). The CDR3 nucleotides are TGTGCCAGCAGCCCCCAAAGACAGGGTGGTAGTATAGCTTTCTTT. Its translation is CASSPQRQGGSIAFF.

The V and J genes are TRBV6-5 and TRBJ1-5, with 8 nucleotides matching TRBD1. The CDR3 has 15 residues. With 4 bases clipped from V and 8 bases from J, the junction kept 10 bases outside the gene matches. Looked up from germline, CDR1 is MNHEY and CDR2 is SVGAGI. This CDR3 is CASSWTGQGGEPQHF. CDR3 DNA sequence: TGTGCCAGCAGTTGGACCGGACAGGGTGGTGAGCCCCAGCATTTT.